A selection of T cell receptor beta chains follows, all from one sample in a study of blood T cells in healthy people across ages. One entry per CDR3 protein results from TCRdb running MiXCR on the 5' RACE reads. The sample has over a million distinct CDR3 sequences, less than 45% seen once. The specimen sequenced was blood. The source of these receptors is a woman between 18 and 30 years old in good health. CDR3s include the opening cysteine and the closing phenylalanine or tryptophan. D genes are given only for firm matches. Size is stated for part of the rows, as once, few or many counts, or as a class when the clone is expanded.

>NA|NA|TRBV2|TRBJ1-4
CASKDSLEKLFF
TGTGCCAGCAAGGACAGTCTCGAAAAACTGTTTTTT
>NA|NA|TRBV5-6|TRBJ1-1
CASSLVLTEGNTEAFF
TGTGCCAGCAGCTTAGTCCTGACAGAGGGGAACACTGAAGCTTTCTTT
>NA|NA|TRBV12-5|TRBJ2-7
CASGFGRTVQEAQYF
TGTGCTAGTGGTTTCGGTCGGACTGTGCAAGAGGCCCAGTACTTC
>NA|NA|TRBV7-2|TRBJ2-5
CASSLGHLFQETQYF
TGTGCCAGCAGCTTAGGGCATCTCTTCCAAGAGACCCAGTACTTC
>TRBD2|NA|TRBV11-2|TRBJ2-3
CASSLVAGGYGDTQYF
TGTGCCAGCAGCTTAGTTGCGGGAGGGTATGGAGATACGCAGTATTTT
>NA|NA|TRBV20-1|TRBJ2-1
CSARGLDGSSYNEQFF
TGCAGTGCTAGAGGGCTTGACGGGAGCTCCTACAATGAGCAGTTCTTC
>NA|NA|TRBV7-8|TRBJ1-2
CASSLRARQSHGYTF
TGTGCCAGCAGCTTAAGGGCCCGGCAGAGCCATGGCTACACCTTC
>TRBD2|few|TRBV3-1|TRBJ2-7
CASSQDASGSSYEQYF
TGTGCCAGCAGCCAAGATGCCAGCGGGAGCTCCTACGAGCAGTACTTC
>TRBD2|NA|TRBV9|TRBJ2-1
CASSVALAGGSYNEQFF
TGTGCCAGCAGCGTAGCTCTAGCGGGGGGTTCCTACAATGAGCAGTTCTTC
>TRBD2|NA|TRBV6-4|TRBJ2-7
CASSDGRTSEFLEQYF
TGTGCCAGCAGTGACGGGAGGACTAGCGAGTTTCTTGAGCAGTACTTC
>NA|NA|TRBV6-5|TRBJ2-1
CASSDGQANEQFF
TGTGCCAGCAGTGACGGGCAGGCCAATGAGCAGTTCTTC
>NA|few|TRBV29-1|TRBJ2-3
CSVDPGTHTDTQYF
TGCAGCGTTGACCCCGGGACCCACACAGATACGCAGTATTTT
>TRBD1|NA|TRBV13|TRBJ1-4
CASRFRDRAEKLFF
TGTGCCAGCAGGTTCCGGGACAGAGCGGAAAAACTGTTTTTT
>NA|NA|TRBV28|TRBJ1-5
CASTLPTANQPQHF
TGTGCCAGCACCTTGCCCACTGCAAATCAGCCCCAGCATTTT
>NA|NA|TRBV3-1|TRBJ2-3
CASSQAWGDTQYF
TGTGCCAGCAGCCAAGCATGGGGAGATACGCAGTATTTT
>TRBD2|NA|TRBV20-1|TRBJ2-1
CGGIGLVHYNEQFF
TGCGGAGGAATCGGACTAGTCCACTACAATGAGCAGTTCTTC
>TRBD1|NA|TRBV27|TRBJ1-2
CASSVTGQGSYTF
TGTGCTAGCAGTGTGACCGGACAGGGGAGCTACACCTTC
>NA|NA|TRBV30|TRBJ2-1
CAWSFGDNEQFF
TGTGCCTGGAGTTTTGGGGACAATGAGCAGTTCTTC
>NA|NA|TRBV6-5|TRBJ1-5
CASQGSNQPQHF
TGTGCCAGCCAGGGGAGCAATCAGCCCCAGCATTTT
>NA|many|TRBV6-2/TRBV6-3|TRBJ1-1
CASSYTEAFF
TGTGCCAGCAGTTACACTGAAGCTTTCTTT
>NA|NA|TRBV7-8|TRBJ2-1
CASSHLRCEQFF
TGTGCCAGCAGCCACCTTCGATGCGAGCAGTTCTTC
>TRBD1|NA|TRBV6-1|TRBJ1-4
CTSSRDKPTAGQALKLFF
TGTACCAGCAGCCGAGACAAACCTACCGCGGGACAGGCTCTAAAACTGTTTTTT
>TRBD1|NA|TRBV3-1|TRBJ1-4
CASSRGTGSSPTNEKLFF
TGTGCCAGCAGCAGAGGGACAGGGTCCTCTCCAACTAATGAAAAACTGTTTTTT
>NA|NA|TRBV2|TRBJ2-5
CASIPGRLETQYF
TGTGCCAGCATCCCCGGCAGGCTAGAGACCCAGTACTTC
>NA|few|TRBV4-2|TRBJ1-1
CASSHPREGTEAFF
TGTGCCAGCAGCCACCCCAGGGAAGGCACTGAAGCTTTCTTT
>NA|NA|TRBV6-2/TRBV6-3|TRBJ1-2
CASSYPNPGYTF
TGTGCCAGCAGTTACCCGAATCCTGGCTACACCTTC
>TRBD2|few|TRBV20-1|TRBJ2-3
CSAKRRGGSDTQYF
TGCAGTGCTAAAAGGCGGGGGGGTTCAGATACGCAGTATTTT
>NA|NA|TRBV7-2|TRBJ1-6
CASSLFVGVNSPLHF
TGTGCCAGCAGCTTATTTGTGGGCGTGAATTCACCCCTCCACTTT
>NA|few|TRBV20-1|TRBJ1-2
CSAPGKDRILYGYTF
TGCAGTGCCCCTGGGAAGGACCGAATTCTCTATGGCTACACCTTC